A selection of T cell receptor beta chains follows, all from one sample in a study of T-cell memory formation after mild COVID-19. MiXCR, run by TCRdb on the 5' RACE reads, gives a single entry per CDR3 protein. The sample yields approximately 410,000 distinct CDR3 sequences, about 25% seen once. The sequenced material came from PBMCs or a T cell subset sorted from them (not recorded which). The source is an adult woman who had mild COVID-19 (a few samples of this study predate the infection). Cell type and time point are not known. The CDR3 runs from the conserved cysteine through the conserved F or W. Fields, in order: J gene, V gene, CDR3 length, CDR3 protein.

TRBJ1-1 | TRBV7-6 | 14 | CASSAQGRHGEAFF
TRBJ2-3 | TRBV19 | 14 | CASSGAGSTDTQYF
TRBJ1-1 | TRBV5-4 | 13 | CASRSWGGTEAFF
TRBJ1-1 | TRBV27 | 14 | CASSFPGWLPEAFF
TRBJ2-5 | TRBV3-1 | 14 | CASSRRTAQETQYF
TRBJ2-1 | TRBV9 | 16 | CASSAVAGASYNEQFF
TRBJ2-7 | TRBV5-4 | 14 | CASSPPDSPYEQYF
TRBJ1-2 | TRBV5-1 | 14 | CASSYPTGGSGYTF
TRBJ2-3 | TRBV5-1 | 16 | CASSLAKGANTDTQYF
TRBJ2-3 | TRBV18 | 15 | CASSRRDSQGDTQYF